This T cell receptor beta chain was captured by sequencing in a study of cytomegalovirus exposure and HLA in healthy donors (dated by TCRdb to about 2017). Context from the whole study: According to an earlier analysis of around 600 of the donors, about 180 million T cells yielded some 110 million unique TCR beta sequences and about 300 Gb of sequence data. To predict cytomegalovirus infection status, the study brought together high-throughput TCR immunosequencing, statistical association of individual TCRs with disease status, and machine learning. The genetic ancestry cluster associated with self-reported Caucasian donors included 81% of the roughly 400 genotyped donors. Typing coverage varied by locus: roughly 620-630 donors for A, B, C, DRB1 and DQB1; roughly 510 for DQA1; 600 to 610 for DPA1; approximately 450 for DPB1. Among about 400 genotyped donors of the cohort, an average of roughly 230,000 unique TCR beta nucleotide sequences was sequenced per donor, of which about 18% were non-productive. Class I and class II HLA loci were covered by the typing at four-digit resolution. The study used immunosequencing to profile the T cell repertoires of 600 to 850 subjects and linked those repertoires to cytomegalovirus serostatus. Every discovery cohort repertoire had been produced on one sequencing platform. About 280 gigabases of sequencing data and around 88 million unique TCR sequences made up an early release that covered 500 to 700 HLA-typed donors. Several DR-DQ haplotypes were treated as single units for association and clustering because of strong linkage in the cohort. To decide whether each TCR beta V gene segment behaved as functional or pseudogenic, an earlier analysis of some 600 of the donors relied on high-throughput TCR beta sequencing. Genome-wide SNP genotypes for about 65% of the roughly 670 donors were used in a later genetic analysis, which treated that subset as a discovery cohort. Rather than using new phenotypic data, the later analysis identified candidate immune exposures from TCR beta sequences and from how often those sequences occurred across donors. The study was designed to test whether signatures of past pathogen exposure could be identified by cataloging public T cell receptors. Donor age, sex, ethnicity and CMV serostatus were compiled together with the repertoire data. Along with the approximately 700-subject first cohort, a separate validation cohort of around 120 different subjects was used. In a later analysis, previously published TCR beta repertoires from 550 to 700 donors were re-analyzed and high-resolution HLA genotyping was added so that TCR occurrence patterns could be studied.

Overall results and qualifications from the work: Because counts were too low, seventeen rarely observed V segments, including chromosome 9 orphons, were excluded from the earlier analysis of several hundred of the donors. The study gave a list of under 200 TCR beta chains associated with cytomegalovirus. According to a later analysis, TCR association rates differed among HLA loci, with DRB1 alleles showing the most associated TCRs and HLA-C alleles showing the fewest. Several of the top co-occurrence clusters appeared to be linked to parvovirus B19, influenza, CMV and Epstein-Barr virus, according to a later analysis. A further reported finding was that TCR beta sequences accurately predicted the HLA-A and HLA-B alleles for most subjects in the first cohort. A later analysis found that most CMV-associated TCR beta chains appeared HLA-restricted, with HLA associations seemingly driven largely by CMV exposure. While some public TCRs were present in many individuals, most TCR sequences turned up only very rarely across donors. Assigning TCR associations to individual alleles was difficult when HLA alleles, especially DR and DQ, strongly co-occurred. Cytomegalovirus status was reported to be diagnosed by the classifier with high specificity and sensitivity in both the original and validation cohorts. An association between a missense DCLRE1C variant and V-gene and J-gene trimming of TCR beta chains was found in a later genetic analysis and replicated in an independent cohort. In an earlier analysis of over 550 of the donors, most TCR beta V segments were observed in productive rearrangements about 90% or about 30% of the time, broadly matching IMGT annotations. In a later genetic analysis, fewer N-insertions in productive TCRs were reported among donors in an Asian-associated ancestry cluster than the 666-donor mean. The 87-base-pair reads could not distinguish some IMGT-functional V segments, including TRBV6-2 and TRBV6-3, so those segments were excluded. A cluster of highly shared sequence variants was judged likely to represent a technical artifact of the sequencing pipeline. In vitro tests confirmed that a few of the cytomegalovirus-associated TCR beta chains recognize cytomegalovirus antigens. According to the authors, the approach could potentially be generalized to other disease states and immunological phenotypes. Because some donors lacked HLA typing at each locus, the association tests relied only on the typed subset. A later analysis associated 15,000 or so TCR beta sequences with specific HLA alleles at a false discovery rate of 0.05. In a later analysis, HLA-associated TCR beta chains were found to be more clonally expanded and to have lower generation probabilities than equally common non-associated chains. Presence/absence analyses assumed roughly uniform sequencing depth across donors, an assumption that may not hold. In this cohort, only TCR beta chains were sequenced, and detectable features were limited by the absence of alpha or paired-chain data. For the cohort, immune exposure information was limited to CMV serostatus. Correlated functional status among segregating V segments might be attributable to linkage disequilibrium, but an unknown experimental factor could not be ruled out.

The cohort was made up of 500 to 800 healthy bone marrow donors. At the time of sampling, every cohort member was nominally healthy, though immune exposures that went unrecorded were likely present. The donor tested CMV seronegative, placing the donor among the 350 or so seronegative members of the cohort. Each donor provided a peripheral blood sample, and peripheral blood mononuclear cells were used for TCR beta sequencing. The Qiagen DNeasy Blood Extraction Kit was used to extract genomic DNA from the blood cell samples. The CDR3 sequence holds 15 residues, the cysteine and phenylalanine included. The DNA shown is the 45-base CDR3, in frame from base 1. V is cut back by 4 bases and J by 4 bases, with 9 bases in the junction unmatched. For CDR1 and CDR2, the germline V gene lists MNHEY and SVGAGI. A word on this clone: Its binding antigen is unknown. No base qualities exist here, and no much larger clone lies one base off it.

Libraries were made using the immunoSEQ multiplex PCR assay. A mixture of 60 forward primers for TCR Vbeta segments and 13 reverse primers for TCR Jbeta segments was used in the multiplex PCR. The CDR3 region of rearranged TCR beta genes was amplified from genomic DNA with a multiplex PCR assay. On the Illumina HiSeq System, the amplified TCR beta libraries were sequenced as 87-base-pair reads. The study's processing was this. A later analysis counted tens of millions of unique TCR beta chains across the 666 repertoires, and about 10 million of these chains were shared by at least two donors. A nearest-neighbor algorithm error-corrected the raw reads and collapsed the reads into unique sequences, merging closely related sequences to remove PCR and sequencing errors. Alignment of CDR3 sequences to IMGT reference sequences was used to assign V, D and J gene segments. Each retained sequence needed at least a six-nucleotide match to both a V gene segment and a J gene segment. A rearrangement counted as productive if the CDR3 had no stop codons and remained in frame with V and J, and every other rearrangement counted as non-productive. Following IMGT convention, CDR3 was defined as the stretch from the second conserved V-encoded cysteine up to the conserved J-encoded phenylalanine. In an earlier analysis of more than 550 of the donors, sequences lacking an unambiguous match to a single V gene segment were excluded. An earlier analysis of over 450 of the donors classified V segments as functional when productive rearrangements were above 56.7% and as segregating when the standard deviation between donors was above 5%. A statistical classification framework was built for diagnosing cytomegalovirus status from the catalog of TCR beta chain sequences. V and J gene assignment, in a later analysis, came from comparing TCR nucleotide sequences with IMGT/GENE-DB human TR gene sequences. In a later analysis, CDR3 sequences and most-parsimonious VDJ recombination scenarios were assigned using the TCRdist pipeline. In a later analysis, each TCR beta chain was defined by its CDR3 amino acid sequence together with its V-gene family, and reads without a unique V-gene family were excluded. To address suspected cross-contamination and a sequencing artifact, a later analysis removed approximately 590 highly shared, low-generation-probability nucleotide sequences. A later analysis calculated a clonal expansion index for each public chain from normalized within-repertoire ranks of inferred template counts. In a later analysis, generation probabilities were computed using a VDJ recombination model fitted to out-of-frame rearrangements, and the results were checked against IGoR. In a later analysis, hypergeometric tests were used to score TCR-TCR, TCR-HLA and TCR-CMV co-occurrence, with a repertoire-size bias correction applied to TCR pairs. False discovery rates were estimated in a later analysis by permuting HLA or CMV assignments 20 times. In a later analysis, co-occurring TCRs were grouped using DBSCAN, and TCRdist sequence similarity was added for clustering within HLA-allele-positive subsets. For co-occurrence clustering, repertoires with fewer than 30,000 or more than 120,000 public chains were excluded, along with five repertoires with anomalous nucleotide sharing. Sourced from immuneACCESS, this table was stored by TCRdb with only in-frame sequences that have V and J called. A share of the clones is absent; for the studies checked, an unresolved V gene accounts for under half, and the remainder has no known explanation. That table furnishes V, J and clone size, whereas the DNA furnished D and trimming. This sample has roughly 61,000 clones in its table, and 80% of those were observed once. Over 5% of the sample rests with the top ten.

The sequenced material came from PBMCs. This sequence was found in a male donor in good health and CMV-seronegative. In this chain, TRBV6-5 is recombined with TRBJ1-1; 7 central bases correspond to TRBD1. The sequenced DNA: TGTGCCAGCAGTTTTTACAGGGGTGGGATCACTGAAGCTTTCTTT. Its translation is CASSFYRGGITEAFF.